Listed below are T cell receptor beta chains from one sample, sequenced in a study of T cell responses to AZD1222 COVID-19 vaccine. The assay was immunoSEQ multiplex PCR, and TCRdb's table has in-frame clones only and misses some. The table lists approximately 92,000 clones, about 91% of them singletons. Sample: peripheral blood, taken on day 0 of AZD1222 vaccination. These receptor sequences come from an adult in good health. The CDR3 runs from the conserved cysteine through the conserved F or W. The D gene is left open where the match is weak. A clone size is listed for some rows: how often the clone was seen (once, few, many), or a class if it is expanded.

j_call v_call clone_size cdr3_length d_call cdr3_aa cdr3_nt
TRBJ1-2 TRBV7-8 - 12 - CASSLGRYGYTF TGTGCCAGCAGCTTAGGACGGTATGGCTACACCTTC
TRBJ1-4 TRBV7-2 - 14 - CASSLGLSNEKLFF TGTGCCAGCAGCTTGGGGTTGAGTAATGAAAAACTGTTTTTT
TRBJ1-2 TRBV4-3 - 15 - CASSQDGPARDGYTF TGCGCCAGCAGCCAAGATGGGCCAGCCCGCGATGGCTACACCTTC
TRBJ2-1 TRBV24-1 - 15 TRBD1 CATSGPTGGWNEQFF TGTGCCACCAGTGGTCCGACAGGGGGCTGGAATGAGCAGTTCTTC
TRBJ1-2 TRBV19 - 15 - CASSRQALESYGYTF TGTGCCAGTAGTAGGCAGGCCTTGGAATCTTATGGCTACACCTTC
TRBJ2-5 TRBV27 - 16 TRBD1 CASSFIQGTGKETQYF TGTGCCAGCAGTTTCATCCAAGGGACAGGGAAAGAGACCCAGTACTTC
TRBJ1-1 TRBV18 - 17 - CASSPFSLGTPNTEAFF TGTGCCAGCTCACCCTTCTCTTTGGGCACACCTAACACTGAAGCTTTCTTT
TRBJ1-6 TRBV18 - 14 TRBD1 CASSTGTVSSPLHF TGTGCCAGCTCGACCGGGACAGTATCGTCACCCCTCCACTTT
TRBJ2-2 TRBV29-1 - 14 - CSTRRGANTGELFF TGCAGCACCCGGCGCGGCGCGAACACCGGGGAGCTGTTTTTT
TRBJ1-2 TRBV11-1 - 12 - CASSLVGAGYTF TGTGCCAGCAGCTTAGTGGGGGCTGGCTACACCTTC
TRBJ1-5 TRBV3-1/TRBV3-2 - 13 - CASSHRANQPQHF TGTGCCAGCAGCCACCGCGCTAATCAGCCCCAGCATTTT
TRBJ2-2 TRBV5-1 - 19 TRBD2 CASRNDYYGGDLNTGELFF TGCGCCAGCAGGAATGACTATTACGGGGGGGACCTAAACACCGGGGAGCTGTTTTTT
TRBJ2-7 TRBV10-3 - 15 TRBD2 CAISESWEGSYEQYF TGTGCCATCAGTGAGTCCTGGGAGGGGTCCTACGAGCAGTACTTC
TRBJ1-2 TRBV7-2 - 14 - CASSFASGPYGYTF TGTGCCAGCAGCTTTGCCAGCGGTCCTTATGGCTACACCTTC
TRBJ2-5 TRBV5-8 - 14 TRBD1 CASSPDRVVETQYF TGTGCCAGCAGCCCCGACAGGGTTGTGGAGACCCAGTACTTC
TRBJ1-2 TRBV7-9 - 13 TRBD1 CASSLNRGYGYTF TGTGCCAGCAGCTTAAACAGGGGCTATGGCTACACCTTC
TRBJ2-5 TRBV5-1 - 15 TRBD2 CASSLGSSGGETQYF TGCGCCAGCAGCTTGGGGTCTAGCGGGGGAGAGACCCAGTACTTC
TRBJ1-3 TRBV4-1 - 15 - CASSQPAGSGNTIYF TGCGCCAGCAGCCAACCCGCCGGTTCTGGAAACACCATATATTTT
TRBJ2-3 TRBV5-4 - 14 - CASSPPSEGNTQYF TGTGCCAGCAGCCCGCCGAGTGAGGGTAATACGCAGTATTTT
TRBJ2-5 TRBV12-5 once 13 - CASGLGTKETQYF TGTGCTAGTGGTTTGGGGACGAAAGAGACCCAGTACTTC
TRBJ2-1 TRBV27 - 13 - CASSFFGYNEQFF TGTGCCAGCAGTTTTTTCGGTTACAATGAGCAGTTCTTC
TRBJ1-6 TRBV23-1 - 12 TRBD1 CASTHRGPPLHF TGCGCCAGCACCCACAGGGGACCACCCCTCCACTTT
TRBJ1-6 TRBV27 few 16 - CASTSLQGPLDSPLHF TGTGCCAGTACCTCATTACAGGGTCCCCTAGATTCACCCCTCCACTTT
TRBJ2-3 TRBV13 - 16 - CASSPREGLTTDTQYF TGTGCCAGCAGCCCTCGAGAAGGGTTAACAACAGATACGCAGTATTTT
TRBJ1-4 TRBV10-3 once 13 - CATLRRGGEKLFF TGTGCCACCTTAAGGAGGGGGGGTGAAAAACTGTTTTTT
TRBJ2-1 TRBV27 - 13 - CASSLSGTPEQFF TGTGCCAGCAGTTTATCCGGGACACCCGAGCAGTTCTTC
TRBJ2-7 TRBV27 - 17 - CASTQGGGQPKSYEQYF TGTGCCAGCACCCAGGGGGGCGGACAACCTAAATCCTACGAGCAGTACTTC
TRBJ1-3 TRBV2 - 13 - CASILGMGNTIYF TGTGCCAGCATCCTAGGGATGGGAAACACCATATATTTT
TRBJ1-2 TRBV5-6 - 14 - CASSLDPSSYGYTF TGTGCCAGCAGCTTAGACCCCTCCAGCTATGGCTACACCTTC